These 14 T cell receptor beta chains were all obtained from the same sample, sequenced in a study of T-cell reconstitution after alpha-beta-depleted transplantation in children. For TCRbeta, the library was prepared with unique molecular identifiers. TCRdb ran MiXCR on the PCR reads and lists one entry per CDR3 protein. This sample yields around 72,000 distinct CDR3 sequences, of which around 4.7% are seen a single time; about 19% belongs to the top ten. The sequenced sample was PBMCs, mostly from graft donor cells, obtained 180 days after TCRalphabeta/CD19-depleted stem cell transplant. The receptors were sampled from a boy under two years old who had a stem cell transplant for acute myeloid leukemia, so the T cells may come from the graft donor.

This clonotype has a count of ten or more. The chain carries TRBV7-9 and TRBJ1-5; TRBD1 matches 7 bases. V shed 1 base and J 7 bases; nucleotides not matched to a gene: 7. The CDR3 is 15 residues long. Germline CDR1 and CDR2: SEHNR and FQNEAQ (reference sequence). Written as DNA, the CDR3 is TGTGCCAGCAGCTTAGGTTCGACAGGGCAGCAGCCCCAGCATTTT. The encoded protein is CASSLGSTGQQPQHF.

This clonotype was recorded only once. This chain joins TRBV20-1 and TRBJ2-7, with D possibly being TRBD1 (7 bases). V lost 3 bases to trimming and J lost 2 bases, with 23 bases between them. The CDR3 totals 17 residues. Germline CDR1 reads DFQATT; CDR2 reads SNEGSKA (reference sequence). For the CDR3, the DNA is TGCAGTGCTAGGCGGGGACAGACCACCGAGCATCCCTACGAGCAGTACTTC. Its protein is CSARRGQTTEHPYEQYF.

This clonotype appeared many times. The V and J genes are TRBV19 and TRBJ2-5; D is ambiguous. CDR1 and CDR2 from the germline V gene are LNHDA and SQIVND (reference sequence). The CDR3 runs 14 residues. The V and J ends lost 2 bases and 2 bases respectively, with 9 bases between them. CDR3 in amino acids: CASSITAGQETQYF. CDR3 sequence (DNA): TGTGCCAGTAGTATAACCGCAGGTCAAGAGACCCAGTACTTC. Supplemented by reference TRBV19 and TRBJ2-5, the full variable domain reads DGGITQSPKYLFRKEGQNVTLSCEQNLNHDAMYWYRQDPGQGLRLIYYSQIVNDFQKGDIAEGYSVSREKKESFPLTVTSAQKNPTAFYLCASSITAGQETQYFGPGTRLLVL.

This clonotype was picked up many times. This chain uses TRBV4-1 with TRBJ2-1; 7 nucleotides match TRBD2. This CDR3 comprises 15 residues. The V and J ends lost 1 base and 4 bases, in that order; junction bases with no gene match: 4. The germline V gene has CDR1 MGHRA and CDR2 YSYEKL. In nucleotides, the CDR3 is TGCGCCAGCAGCCAAGTGGGGGGGATTTACAATGAGCAGTTCTTC. This translates into CASSQVGGIYNEQFF.

Ten or more counts support this clonotype. The chain joins TRBV20-1 to TRBJ1-1; maybe TRBD1 (6 bases). The CDR3 covers 13 residues. The V gene's germline CDR1 is DFQATT and CDR2 SNEGSKA (reference sequence). The V gene lost 3 bases and the J gene lost 4 bases, with 12 bases spanning the gap. CDR3: CSARHRVGTEAFF. For the CDR3, the DNA is TGCAGTGCTAGGCACAGGGTAGGCACTGAAGCTTTCTTT.

There are many counts of this clonotype. V is TRBV6-2 or TRBV6-3 and J is TRBJ1-1, with TRBD1 as a possible D gene (5 bases). Germline CDR1 is MNHEY and CDR2 is SVGEGT. CDR3 length equals 14 residues. V lost 2 bases to trimming and J lost 8 bases, with 15 bases between them. The CDR3 region is CASSYPSRGTEAFF. The CDR3 region has the DNA TGTGCCAGCAGTTACCCTAGCCGGGGGACCGAAGCTTTCTTT.

This clonotype was counted at least ten times. The chain couples TRBV3-1 to TRBJ2-1, with D tentatively TRBD1 (5 bases). CDR1 is LGHDT and CDR2 is YNNKEL in the germline V gene (reference sequence). The CDR3 loop spans 16 amino acids. V lost 4 bases, J lost 0 bases, and 13 bases lay in between. The CDR3 nucleotides are TGTGCCAGCAGCCGCGAGACAGATACCTCCTACAATGAGCAGTTCTTC. Encoded protein: CASSRETDTSYNEQFF.

This clonotype appeared many times. The chain links TRBV12-3 or TRBV12-4 to TRBJ2-1; D remains unclear. The CDR3 is 13 residues long. V lost 6 bases, J lost 0 bases, and 6 bases lay in between. Here the CDR3 DNA reads TGTGCCAGCAGCTCCCGCTCCTACAATGAGCAGTTCTTC. Its translation is CASSSRSYNEQFF.

In this sample, this clonotype turned up many times. The chain is built from TRBV12-3 or TRBV12-4 and TRBJ2-5; the match to TRBD1 covers 9 bases. The CDR3 contains 16 residues. Germline trimming cut 5 bases from V and 5 bases from J; bases unmatched to any gene: 12. The CDR3 loop is CASSRITGGFWETQYF. In nucleotides, the CDR3 is TGTGCCAGCAGTCGAATTACAGGGGGCTTTTGGGAGACCCAGTACTTC.

This clonotype appeared many times. DNA for the CDR3: TGTGCCAGCACCTCCCTAAAGAACACTGAAGCTTTCTTT. This gives the protein CASTSLKNTEAFF. The V and J genes are TRBV6-6 and TRBJ1-1, with D uncertain. V was trimmed by 7 bases and J by 1 base, leaving 10 bases between them. This CDR3 comprises 13 residues. Germline values: CDR1 MNHNY, CDR2 SVGAGI (reference sequence).

This clonotype was observed at least ten times. The chain uses TRBV19 and TRBJ1-2; 9 bases fit TRBD1. CDR3 length: 13 amino acids. CDR1 is LNHDA, CDR2 SQIVND, per germline (reference sequence). V lost 5 bases, J lost 6 bases, and 4 bases stayed unmatched. CDR3 region: CASSSGTGNGYTF. CDR3 bases: TGTGCCAGTAGTTCCGGGACAGGGAATGGCTACACCTTC.

This clonotype was seen ten or more times. The V call is TRBV12-3 or TRBV12-4, the J call TRBJ1-1; maybe TRBD1 (6 bases). The V end lost 5 bases, the J end lost 0 bases, and 10 bases lay between the germline ends. The CDR3 has 14 amino acids. CDR3 nucleotides: TGTGCCAGCAGTCCTCAGGGGTTGAACACTGAAGCTTTCTTT. Translating it yields CASSPQGLNTEAFF.

This clonotype was picked up many times. This chain links TRBV12-3 or TRBV12-4 with TRBJ1-6; 8 bases align to TRBD1. V dropped 5 bases and J dropped 15; count of bases not matched to a gene: 6. There are 12 residues in the CDR3. CDR3 sequence reads: CASSLDRDHLHF. Here the CDR3 DNA reads TGTGCCAGCAGTCTGGACAGGGACCACCTCCACTTT.

This clonotype was counted many times. V and J are TRBV12-3 or TRBV12-4 and TRBJ1-3; the D gene is possibly TRBD1 (6 bases). The ends were cut back, 6 bases at V and 8 bases at J, with 11 bases in the middle. This CDR3 comprises 12 residues. DNA for the CDR3: TGTGCCAGCAGCCCCCAGGGGTACACCATATATTTT. This translates into CASSPQGYTIYF.